This section outlines one T cell receptor (beta chain) sequence together with its context. Its antigen is unidentified. The data were taken from a study of T cells in Graves' hyperthyroidism and ophthalmopathy. Regarding the study as a whole: Most thyroid clonotypes with frequency above 0.001 were detected in blood.

TCR beta CDR3 region amplification was performed from RNA transcripts. Using the HTBI primer set, a first-round RT-PCR was run on the TCR CDR3. TCRdb passed the multiplex PCR reads through MiXCR, listing each CDR3 protein once. The data contain fewer than 650,000 distinct CDR3 sequences, about 15% of them singletons. The sequence was obtained from a woman aged 25-40 years with Graves' hyperthyroidism that later progressed to Graves' ophthalmopathy. Sequencing used blood.

The CDR3 coding sequence is TGTGCCAGCAGTTTATCGGGGGAGTGGGGAGTCTACGAGCAGTACTTC. It codes for CASSLSGEWGVYEQYF. V usage is TRBV28 and J usage is TRBJ2-7; D might be TRBD2 (6 bases). The CDR3 spans 16 residues. Germline V gene sequence: CDR1 MDHEN, CDR2 SYDVKM. Trimming left V 1 base short and J 3 bases short, with 16 bases between.